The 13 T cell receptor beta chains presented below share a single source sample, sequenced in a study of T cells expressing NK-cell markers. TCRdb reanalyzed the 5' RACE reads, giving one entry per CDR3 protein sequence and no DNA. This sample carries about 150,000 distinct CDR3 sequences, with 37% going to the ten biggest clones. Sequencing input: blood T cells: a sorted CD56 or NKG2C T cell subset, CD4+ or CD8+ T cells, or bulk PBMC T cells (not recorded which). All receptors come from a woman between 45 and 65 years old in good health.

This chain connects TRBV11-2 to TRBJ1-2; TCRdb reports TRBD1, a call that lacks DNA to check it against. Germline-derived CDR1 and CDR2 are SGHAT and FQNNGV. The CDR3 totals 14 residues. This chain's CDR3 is CASSPGRQHYGYTF.

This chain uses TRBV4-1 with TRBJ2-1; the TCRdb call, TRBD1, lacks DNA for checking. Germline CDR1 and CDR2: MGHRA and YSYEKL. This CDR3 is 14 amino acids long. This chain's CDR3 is CASSQETGYNEQFF.

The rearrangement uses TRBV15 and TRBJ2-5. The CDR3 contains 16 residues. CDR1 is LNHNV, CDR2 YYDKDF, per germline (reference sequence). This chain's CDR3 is CATSRVRVSEPETQYF.

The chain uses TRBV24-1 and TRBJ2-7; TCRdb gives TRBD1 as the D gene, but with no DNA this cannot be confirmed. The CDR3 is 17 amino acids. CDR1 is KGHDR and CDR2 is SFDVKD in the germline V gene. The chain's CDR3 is CATSDTAGDRGPYEQYF.

The CDR3 is CSAREASDPGDTQYF. The chain links TRBV20-1 to TRBJ2-3; the D call of TRBD2 rests on TCRdb alone, since no DNA is present to check it. Germline CDR1 reads DFQATT; CDR2 reads SNEGSKA (reference sequence). The CDR3 is 15 residues long.

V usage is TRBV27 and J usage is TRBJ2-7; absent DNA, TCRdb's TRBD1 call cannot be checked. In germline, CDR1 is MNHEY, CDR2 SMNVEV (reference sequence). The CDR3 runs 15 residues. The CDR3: CASSKLRDGKDEQYF.

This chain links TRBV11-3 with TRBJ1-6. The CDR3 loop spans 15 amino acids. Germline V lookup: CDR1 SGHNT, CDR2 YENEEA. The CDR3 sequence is CASRGFDSYNSPLHF.

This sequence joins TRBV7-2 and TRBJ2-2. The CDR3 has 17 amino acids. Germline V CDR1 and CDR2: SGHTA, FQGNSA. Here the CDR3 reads CASSSWVVQANTGELFF.

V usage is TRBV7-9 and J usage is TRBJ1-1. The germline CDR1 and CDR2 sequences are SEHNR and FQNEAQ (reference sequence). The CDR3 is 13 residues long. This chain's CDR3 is CASTFTSSAEAFF.

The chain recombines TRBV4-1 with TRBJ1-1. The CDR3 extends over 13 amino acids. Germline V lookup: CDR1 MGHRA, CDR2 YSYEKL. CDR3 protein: CASSPGRHTEAFF.

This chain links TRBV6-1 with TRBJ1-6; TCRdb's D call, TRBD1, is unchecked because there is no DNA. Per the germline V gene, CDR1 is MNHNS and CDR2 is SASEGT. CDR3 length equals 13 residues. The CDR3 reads CASSAGRDSPLHF.

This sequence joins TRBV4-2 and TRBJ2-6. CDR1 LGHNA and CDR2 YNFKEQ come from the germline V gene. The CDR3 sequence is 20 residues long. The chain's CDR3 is CASSQTSWQLISSGANVLTF.

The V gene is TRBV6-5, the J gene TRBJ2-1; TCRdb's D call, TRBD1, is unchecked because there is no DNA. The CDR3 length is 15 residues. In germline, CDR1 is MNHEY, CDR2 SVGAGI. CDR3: CASRVRGHPYNEQFF.